This is a list of T cell receptor beta chains from one sample in a study of T cells in Graves' hyperthyroidism and ophthalmopathy. TCRdb re-analysed the multiplex PCR reads in MiXCR, keeping a single row per CDR3 protein. The sample has 400,000 to 600,000 distinct CDR3 sequences, about 16% seen once. The sample comprised blood. The receptors originated from a woman between 25 and 40 years old with Graves' ophthalmopathy. CDR3s include the opening cysteine and the closing phenylalanine or tryptophan. D genes are given only for firm matches. The size field is filled for only some rows; it gives once, few, many or a size class.

d_call j_call v_call clone_size cdr3_nt cdr3_aa
NA TRBJ2-7 TRBV20-1 many TGCAGTGCTAGTGAGTACTACGAGCAGTACTTC CSASEYYEQYF
NA TRBJ2-1 TRBV7-2 medium-sized TGTGCCAGCAGCACCGGAACCTTCAATGAGCAGTTCTTC CASSTGTFNEQFF
NA TRBJ2-3 TRBV20-1 few TGCAGTGCTAATCAGGGTACAGATACGCAGTATTTT CSANQGTDTQYF
NA TRBJ2-6 TRBV7-9 few TGTGCCAGCAACTTACGAGGGGCTGGGGCCAACGTCCTGACTTTC CASNLRGAGANVLTF
NA TRBJ1-2 TRBV6-5 many TGTGCCAGCAGTTACGCTACAGGGTGGCACTATGGCTACACCTTC CASSYATGWHYGYTF
TRBD2 TRBJ2-3 TRBV2 NA TGCGCCAGCAGCGCTAGCGGGAGGGGGTCAGATACGCAGTATTTT CASSASGRGSDTQYF
TRBD2 TRBJ2-3 TRBV20-1 NA TGCAGTGCCGTGAGCGGGAGGGCATTCACAGATACGCAGTATTTT CSAVSGRAFTDTQYF
NA TRBJ2-7 TRBV7-9 NA TGTGCCAGCAGCACCCCCGACGGGACCCCCTACGAGCAGTACTTC CASSTPDGTPYEQYF
NA TRBJ1-1 TRBV6-2/TRBV6-3 many TGTGCCAGCAGTTATCTTGGCAGCTTGAACACTGAAGCTTTCTTT CASSYLGSLNTEAFF
TRBD1 TRBJ1-1 TRBV20-1 NA TGCAGTGCCCTGACAGGGCCCACGAACACTGAAGCTTTCTTT CSALTGPTNTEAFF
TRBD2 TRBJ2-2 TRBV6-1 many TGTGCCAGCAGTACCTTACTAGCGGGAAGGACCGGGGAGCTGTTTTTT CASSTLLAGRTGELFF
TRBD1 TRBJ1-1 TRBV28 many TGTGCCAGCAGTGTCCTAGATACCGACAGGGATGGAGCTTTCTTT CASSVLDTDRDGAFF
NA TRBJ2-5 TRBV3-1 few TGTGCCAGCAGCCAAGCGGAGACTCAAGAGACCCAGTACTTC CASSQAETQETQYF
TRBD1 TRBJ2-5 TRBV20-1 many TGCAGTGTAACTTTGGACAGGGGGCCGCTATCGGTCCAGTACTTC CSVTLDRGPLSVQYF
NA TRBJ2-1 TRBV9 NA TGTGCCAGCAGCGTCAGGAGTGAGGGATACAATGAGCAGTTCTTC CASSVRSEGYNEQFF
TRBD2 TRBJ2-3 TRBV4-1 NA TGCGCCAGCAGCCAAGATAAGGGGCTAGCGGGAGGGAAGGGCACAGGTACGCAGTATTTT CASSQDKGLAGGKGTGTQYF
TRBD2 TRBJ2-3 TRBV20-1 many TGCAGTGCGCCTCCTGGGACTAGCAAGGATACGCAGTATTTT CSAPPGTSKDTQYF
NA TRBJ1-5 TRBV28 many TGTGCCAGCAGGGAGGGCAGTCAGCCCCAGCATTTT CASREGSQPQHF
NA TRBJ2-7 TRBV10-3 many TGTGCCATCAGTGGGGGCAGGACCATAGACCTATACGAGCAGTACTTC CAISGGRTIDLYEQYF
TRBD1 TRBJ1-2 TRBV9 NA TGTGCCAGCAGCGCGATGGACAGGCCGGGGGCGGATGGCTACACCTTC CASSAMDRPGADGYTF
NA TRBJ1-2 TRBV11-2 many TGTGCCAGCAGCGGGGCCGGTCCCTATGGCTACACCTTC CASSGAGPYGYTF
NA TRBJ2-1 TRBV30 many TGTGCCTGGAGTACGGACTGGAGCTCCTACAATGAGCAGTTCTTC CAWSTDWSSYNEQFF
TRBD1 TRBJ2-2 TRBV6-1 few TGTGCCAGCCAGGGGGCGTCCACCGGGGAGCTGTTTTTT CASQGASTGELFF
NA TRBJ2-7 TRBV7-9 NA TGTGCCAGCAGCCATCGGACGGCCTACGAGCAGTACTTC CASSHRTAYEQYF
NA TRBJ2-7 TRBV10-2 NA TGCGCCAGCAGGGAGAGGTTCTACGAGCAGTACTTC CASRERFYEQYF
NA TRBJ1-2 TRBV12-3/TRBV12-4 many TGTGCCAGCAGTTTAGGGCAGAAAGACTATGGCTACACCTTC CASSLGQKDYGYTF
NA TRBJ2-2 TRBV18 many TGTGCCAGCTCACCACCGTTCTCTCTTCCCACCGGGGAGCTGTTTTTT CASSPPFSLPTGELFF
NA TRBJ1-1 TRBV19 NA TGTGCCAGTAGTATAGGGAAGGCGCTGGGCACTGAAGCTTTCTTT CASSIGKALGTEAFF
TRBD2 TRBJ2-3 TRBV24-1 NA TGTGCCACCAGTGATTCGGGACTAGCGGGCCCAGATACGCAGTATTTT CATSDSGLAGPDTQYF
NA TRBJ2-3 TRBV30 many TGTGCCTTATCTGGAAGCAGCAGCACAGATACGCAGTATTTT CALSGSSSTDTQYF